This is a list of T cell receptor beta chains from one sample in a study of blood T cell repertoires in COVID-19. The data were produced by immunoSEQ multiplex PCR, yet TCRdb's version contains in-frame clones alone and is incomplete. The repertoire holds roughly 45,000 clones, with about three quarters as singletons. The sequenced material came from peripheral blood. The origin of the receptors is a woman aged 70 to 79 with acute or convalescent COVID-19. Each CDR3 is given with its conserved first and last residue. A D gene is named only where the DNA matches it firmly. For some rows the clone size is stated as once, few or many, or as a class when expanded; others skip it.

V	J	size	D	DNA	CDR3
TRBV19	TRBJ1-4	few	-	TGTGCCAGTAGTATGGCGGGTGAAAAACTGTTTTTT	CASSMAGEKLFF
TRBV18	TRBJ1-4	-	-	TGTGCCAGCTCACAGCAGGGCACAGAAAAACTGTTTTTT	CASSQQGTEKLFF
TRBV28	TRBJ1-2	-	-	TGTGCCAGCACGGGTACGACTAACTATGGCTACACCTTC	CASTGTTNYGYTF
TRBV18	TRBJ1-4	-	-	TGTGCCAGCTCACCTGCGGGGGGTTGGGAAAAACTGTTTTTT	CASSPAGGWEKLFF
TRBV7-8	TRBJ1-2	-	-	TGTGCCAGCAGCTTAGACAGAAGCTATGGCTACACCTTC	CASSLDRSYGYTF
TRBV6-5	TRBJ1-1	once	-	TGTGCCAGCAACGAAGGAGGGACCGCTTTCTTT	CASNEGGTAFF
TRBV11-2	TRBJ2-7	-	TRBD1	TGTGCCAGCAGCTTAGTTCAGGGACAGCCCTACGAGCAGTACTTC	CASSLVQGQPYEQYF
TRBV5-1	TRBJ1-2	-	-	TGCGCCAGCAGCTTGGTTATTTCTAACTATGGCTACACCTTC	CASSLVISNYGYTF
TRBV4-3	TRBJ2-7	-	-	TGCGCCAGCAGCCAAGCCGTCCAGGGGGGTTCCTACGAGCAGTACTTC	CASSQAVQGGSYEQYF
TRBV12-3/TRBV12-4	TRBJ1-2	-	-	TGTGCCAGCACCCGGTACTATGGCTACACCTTC	CASTRYYGYTF
TRBV6-6	TRBJ1-1	-	-	TGTGCCAGCAGTTACTACACCATGAACACTGAAGCTTTCTTT	CASSYYTMNTEAFF
TRBV5-5	TRBJ1-1	-	-	TGTGCCAGCAGCTTGCAGAAAATGAACACTGAAGCTTTCTTT	CASSLQKMNTEAFF
TRBV27	TRBJ1-5	few	-	TGTGCCAGCAGTTTACGGGGTGGCCAGCCCCAGCATTTT	CASSLRGGQPQHF
TRBV11-2	TRBJ2-2	few	TRBD2	TGTGCCAGCGGAAGAATGGGGGGACTAGGGCCCGGGGAGCTGTTTTTT	CASGRMGGLGPGELFF
TRBV10-1	TRBJ2-5	few	TRBD2	TGCGCCAGCAGTGAGGGACTAGCGGGGGAGTACTTC	CASSEGLAGEYF
TRBV30	TRBJ2-7	medium-sized	-	TGTGCCTGGAGTTCTACCCCCTACGAGCAGTACTTC	CAWSSTPYEQYF
TRBV6-1	TRBJ2-4	-	-	TGTGCCAGCAGTGAACTAGGCTACGTTCAGTACTTC	CASSELGYVQYF
TRBV4-3	TRBJ1-5	-	-	TGCGCCAGCAGCCAACATCTAGGCAATCAGCCCCAGCATTTT	CASSQHLGNQPQHF
TRBV5-6	TRBJ1-4	-	-	TGTGCCAGCAGCTTGGCCACGGACCCAGGGCCTGCTAGGGAAAAACTGTTTTTT	CASSLATDPGPAREKLFF
TRBV19	TRBJ1-6	-	TRBD1	TGTGCCAGTAGTATTCAGAGACAGGGAGCACCCCTCCACTTT	CASSIQRQGAPLHF
TRBV19	TRBJ1-5	few	TRBD1	TGTGCCAGTAGACAGGGGGCGCAAGGTCAGCCCCAGCATTTT	CASRQGAQGQPQHF
TRBV30	TRBJ1-1	-	-	TGTGCCTGGAGTGGTGAACAGTTGAACACTGAAGCTTTCTTT	CAWSGEQLNTEAFF
TRBV9	TRBJ2-3	-	-	TGTGCCAGCAGCATTAGGCCCCACCTTGAGGCCACGGATACGCAGTATTTT	CASSIRPHLEATDTQYF
TRBV3-1/TRBV3-2	TRBJ1-1	-	TRBD1	TGTGCCAGCAGCCAAGATCAAGACAGGGCGACTTTCTTT	CASSQDQDRATFF
TRBV5-1	TRBJ2-7	many	TRBD2	TGCGCCAGCAGCTGGGAGGGTACGGCGGGGGAGCAGTACTTC	CASSWEGTAGEQYF